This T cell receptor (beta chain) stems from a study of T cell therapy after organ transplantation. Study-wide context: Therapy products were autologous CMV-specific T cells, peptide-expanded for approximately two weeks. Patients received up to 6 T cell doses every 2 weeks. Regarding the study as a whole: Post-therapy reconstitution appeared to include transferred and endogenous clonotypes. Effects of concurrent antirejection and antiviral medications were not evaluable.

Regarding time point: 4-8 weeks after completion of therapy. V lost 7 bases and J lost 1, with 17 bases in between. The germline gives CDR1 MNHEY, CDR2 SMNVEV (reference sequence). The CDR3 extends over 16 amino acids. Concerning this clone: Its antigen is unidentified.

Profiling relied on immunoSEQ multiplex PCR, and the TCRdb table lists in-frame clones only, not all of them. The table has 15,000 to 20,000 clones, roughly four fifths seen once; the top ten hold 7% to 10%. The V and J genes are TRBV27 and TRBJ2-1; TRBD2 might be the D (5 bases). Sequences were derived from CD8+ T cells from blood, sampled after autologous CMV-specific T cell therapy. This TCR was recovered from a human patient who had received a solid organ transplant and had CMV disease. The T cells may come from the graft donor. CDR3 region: CASTLHSGGSYNEQFF. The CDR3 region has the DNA TGTGCCAGCACCCTCCACAGCGGCGGTTCCTACAATGAGCAGTTCTTC.